The entry that follows covers one TCR beta chain sequence. As yet, its antigen is unknown. The V gene lost 10 bases and the J gene lost 5 bases, with 17 bases spanning the gap. The CDR3 sequence is 13 residues long. Germline-derived CDR1 and CDR2 are SEHNR and FQNEAQ (reference sequence). This sample is drawn from a study of T cells after yellow fever vaccination. Broader study findings: In post-booster samples, most primary-vaccination clones reappeared (about 95% CD4, approximately 91% CD8). The bulk population could contribute abundant contaminating clonotypes to FACS-sorted repertoires.

Template switching by 5'RACE produced TCR cDNA, adding a universal primer site and UMIs. TCRdb re-called the 5' RACE reads with MiXCR, one entry per CDR3 protein. The sample includes hundreds of thousands of distinct CDR3 sequences, under 15% of them seen just once. This receptor was taken from a young man who received the YFV17D yellow fever vaccine. The material was CD4+ T cells sorted from PBMCs, obtained 15 days after the yellow fever booster vaccination. The chain uses TRBV7-9 and TRBJ1-1; possible D gene TRBD1, 6 bases. The CDR3 is CATLGGLGTEAFF. In DNA form, the CDR3 reads TGTGCCACCCTCGGGGGGCTAGGAACTGAAGCTTTCTTT. Supplemented by reference TRBV7-9 and TRBJ1-1, the full variable domain reads DTGVSQNPRHKITKRGQNVTFRCDPISEHNRLYWYRQTLGQGPEFLTYFQNEAQLEKSRLLSDRFSAERPKGSFSTLEIQRTEQGDSAMYLCATLGGLGTEAFFGQGTRLTVV.